The 24 T cell receptor beta chains reported below all come from one sample, sequenced in a study of OX40 agonist ivuxolimab in advanced cancers. Sequencing used immunoSEQ multiplex PCR; TCRdb keeps in-frame clones, though not all of them. The sample carries some 87,000 clones, over 75% recorded once. Sequencing used CD4+ or CD8+ T cells sorted from blood, obtained in a trial of the OX40 agonist ivuxolimab. These TCRs come from an adult with an advanced solid tumor such as melanoma, head and neck, liver or kidney cancer.

The rearrangement links TRBV5-1 to TRBJ2-7, with D possibly being TRBD1 (5 bases). V shed 0 bases and J shed 2 bases, with 6 bases lying between them. There are 13 residues in the CDR3. Germline V gene lookup returns CDR1 SGHRS and CDR2 YFSETQ. CDR3 bases: TGCGCCAGCAGCTTGGACAGGACCTACGAGCAGTACTTC. This codes for CASSLDRTYEQYF. The variable domain in full, completed from reference TRBV5-1 and TRBJ2-7, reads KAGVTQTPRYLIKTRGQQVTLSCSPISGHRSVSWYQQTPGQGLQFLFEYFSETQRNKGNFPGRFSGRQFSNSRSEMNVSTLELGDSALYLCASSLDRTYEQYFGPGTRLTVT.

The V and J genes are TRBV28 and TRBJ1-5, with a tentative D call TRBD1 (5 bases). Germline CDR1 MDHEN, CDR2 SYDVKM. This CDR3 spans 17 amino acids. Trimming left V 1 base short and J 0 bases short, with 13 bases between. The CDR3 DNA sequence: TGTGCCAGCAGTTTATCCCGACAGCTTTATAGCAATCAGCCCCAGCATTTT. Its translation: CASSLSRQLYSNQPQHF.

This chain connects TRBV9 to TRBJ2-2; 10 bases are a match to TRBD1. J lost 9 bases, V lost 3 bases, and 8 bases had no gene match. This CDR3 region has 15 residues. Germline V lookup: CDR1 SGDLS, CDR2 YYNGEE. The CDR3 is CASSGEGQGYRELFF. The DNA of the CDR3 is TGTGCCAGCAGCGGGGAGGGACAGGGGTACCGGGAGCTGTTTTTT.

The J gene is TRBJ1-2, the V gene TRBV27; D uncertain. Germline CDR1 MNHEY, CDR2 SMNVEV (reference sequence). The CDR3 totals 17 residues. Trimming shortened V by 6 bases and J by 0 bases, and 20 bases separated the two germline ends. This chain's CDR3 is CASRRMAMDPTNYGYTF. The CDR3 coding sequence is TGTGCCAGCAGACGGATGGCGATGGATCCCACTAACTATGGCTACACCTTC.

The genes are TRBV4-3 and TRBJ2-3; 9 bases align to TRBD2. Germline values: CDR1 LGHNA, CDR2 YSLEER. The CDR3 loop spans 18 amino acids. The junction had 11 bases not matched to a gene; V was cut back by 1 base and J by 3 bases. The chain's CDR3 is CASSQGVPGSGGTDTQYF. CDR3 sequence (DNA): TGCGCCAGCAGCCAAGGGGTGCCGGGGAGCGGGGGGACAGATACGCAGTATTTT.

This sequence joins TRBV18 and TRBJ1-2; a weak D match, TRBD1 (6 bases). CDR1 KGHSH and CDR2 LQKENI come from the germline V gene. V lost 3 bases, J lost 2 bases, and 13 bases lay in between. The CDR3 runs to 15 residues. The CDR3 spells CASSPTGRQNYGYTF. The CDR3 region has the DNA TGTGCCAGCTCACCGACAGGCCGGCAGAACTATGGCTACACCTTC.

The V and J genes are TRBV27 and TRBJ1-2, with 9 bases fitting TRBD1. This CDR3 contains 14 residues. V dropped 6 bases and J dropped 6; count of bases not matched to a gene: 8. From germline, CDR1 is MNHEY and CDR2 SMNVEV (reference sequence). The CDR3 sequence: CASSRTGGANGYTF. CDR3 sequence (DNA): TGTGCCAGCAGCCGCACAGGGGGCGCGAATGGCTACACCTTC.

The V gene is TRBV6-5, the J gene TRBJ2-5; a weak D match, TRBD2 (5 bases). This CDR3 is built from 15 residues. The V end was cut by 4 bases, the J end by 3 bases, with 15 bases between. Germline assignment: CDR1 MNHEY and CDR2 SVGAGI. DNA of the CDR3: TGTGCCAGCAGTTCCACCTGGACTGGTAAAGAGACCCAGTACTTC. Its protein product is CASSSTWTGKETQYF.

The genes are TRBV6-1 and TRBJ2-7; 8 nucleotides agree with TRBD1. Germline V gene lookup returns CDR1 MNHNS and CDR2 SASEGT. The V segment lost 6 bases and the J segment 7 bases; nucleotides outside the gene matches: 8. The CDR3 totals 13 residues. The CDR3 here is CASSRGQGGEQYF. In DNA, the CDR3 is TGTGCCAGCAGCCGTGGACAGGGCGGGGAGCAGTACTTC.

This clone came up once. The chain recombines TRBV2 with TRBJ1-5; no definite D call. The CDR3 extends over 14 amino acids. Trimming left V 8 bases short and J 3 bases short, with 14 bases between. From germline, CDR1 is SNHLY and CDR2 FYNNEI. CDR3 nucleotide sequence: TGTGCCAGCGCAAGGACGACGAACAATCAGCCCCAGCATTTT. This sequence encodes CASARTTNNQPQHF.

The V and J genes are TRBV9 and TRBJ2-1, with D perhaps matching TRBD1 or TRBD2 (5 bases each). Germline CDR1 SGDLS, CDR2 YYNGEE. The CDR3 spans 18 residues. Trimming stripped 0 bases from V and 1 base from J, with 17 bases between. The CDR3: CASSVDPGPGPSYNEQFF. The CDR3 DNA reads TGTGCCAGCAGCGTAGACCCGGGTCCGGGGCCTTCCTACAATGAGCAGTTCTTC.

This clone came up once. The chain links TRBV28 to TRBJ2-1, with 7 positions matching TRBD2. CDR1 is MDHEN, CDR2 SYDVKM, per germline. This CDR3 region has 13 residues. The junction had 5 bases not matched to a gene; V was cut back by 8 bases and J by 4 bases. In nucleotides, the CDR3 is TGTGCCAGCTGGCGGGAGCCGTACAATGAGCAGTTCTTC. It is translated as CASWREPYNEQFF. The entire variable domain, with the rest obtained from reference TRBV28 and TRBJ2-1, is as follows: DVKVTQSSRYLVKRTGEKVFLECVQDMDHENMFWYRQDPGLGLRLIYFSYDVKMKEKGDIPEGYSVSREKKERFSLILESASTNQTSMYLCASWREPYNEQFFGPGTRLTVL.

The chain is built from TRBV6-5 and TRBJ1-4; D gene ambiguous. Trimming stripped 4 bases from V and 0 bases from J, with 12 bases between. Germline V lookup: CDR1 MNHEY, CDR2 SVGAGI. CDR3 length: 16 residues. CDR3 in DNA: TGTGCCAGCAGTTTAACGAGTGGACCAACTAATGAAAAACTGTTTTTT. Its protein product is CASSLTSGPTNEKLFF.

The chain uses TRBV5-8 and TRBJ1-1; weak D call: TRBD1 (5 bases). V was shortened by 0 bases and J by 0 bases, with 12 bases between the two germline ends. Germline-derived CDR1 and CDR2 are SGHTS and YDEGEE. This CDR3 region has 16 residues. This CDR3 reads CASSLAGRGMNTEAFF. The CDR3 region has the DNA TGTGCCAGCAGCTTGGCCGGGAGGGGTATGAACACTGAAGCTTTCTTT.

This chain joins TRBV7-6 and TRBJ1-1; 10 bases fit TRBD1. With V trimmed by 1 base and J by 3 bases, 2 bases remained unmatched. Germline V gene sequence: CDR1 SGHVS, CDR2 FNYEAQ. This CDR3 has 15 residues. Here the CDR3 reads CASSLEGTGDTEAFF. Here the CDR3 DNA reads TGTGCCAGCAGCTTAGAAGGGACAGGGGACACTGAAGCTTTCTTT.

V usage is TRBV4-1 and J usage is TRBJ2-2; D is unclear. The germline V gene encodes CDR1 MGHRA and CDR2 YSYEKL. With 2 bases removed from V and 2 bases from J, the gap between germline ends came to 6 bases. This CDR3 is built from 14 residues. The CDR3: CASSQLLNTGELFF. In DNA, the CDR3 is TGCGCCAGCAGCCAACTACTCAACACCGGGGAGCTGTTTTTT.

This chain joins TRBV20-1 and TRBJ1-1; D is unresolved. Germline V gene lookup returns CDR1 DFQATT and CDR2 SNEGSKA (reference sequence). V lost 6 bases, J lost 4 bases, and 9 bases lay in between. The CDR3 totals 11 residues. The CDR3 protein is CSAYPLTEAFF. CDR3 DNA: TGCAGTGCCTACCCGCTCACTGAAGCTTTCTTT.

The chain uses TRBV14 and TRBJ1-2; D gene ambiguous. The V gene's germline CDR1 is SGHDN and CDR2 FVKESK. V dropped 4 bases and J dropped 4 bases, with 13 bases sitting between them. This CDR3 contains 14 residues. The CDR3 loop reads CASSLMGSLYGYTF. Here the CDR3 DNA reads TGTGCCAGCAGCCTGATGGGTTCCCTCTATGGCTACACCTTC.

The J gene is TRBJ2-2, the V gene TRBV9; either TRBD1 or TRBD2 may fit D (5 bases each). The CDR3 has 14 amino acids. V lost 3 bases and J lost 4, with 10 bases in between. The V gene's germline CDR1 is SGDLS and CDR2 YYNGEE. The CDR3 loop is CASSGDGSTGELFF. The CDR3 DNA follows: TGTGCCAGCAGCGGGGACGGTTCCACCGGGGAGCTGTTTTTT.

V usage is TRBV7-2 and J usage is TRBJ2-5; D gene ambiguous. Trimming left V 1 base short and J 4 bases short, with 10 bases between. From germline, CDR1 is SGHTA and CDR2 FQGNSA. This CDR3 comprises 14 residues. CDR3 protein: CASSLESIRETQYF. The CDR3 nucleotides are TGTGCCAGCAGCTTAGAGTCGATTCGAGAGACCCAGTACTTC.

A remark on this clone: The sample contains more than one DNA sequence encoding this CDR3. CDR3 nucleotides: TGCGCCAGCAGCCAAGGTCCTGCCTGGGGCTACACCTTC. It translates to CASSQGPAWGYTF. The V gene is TRBV4-1, the J gene TRBJ1-2, with D uncertain. The germline V and J ends were trimmed by 1 base and 8 bases, with 11 bases remaining between them. The CDR3 consists of 13 residues. The germline V gene has CDR1 MGHRA and CDR2 YSYEKL.

The chain links TRBV2 to TRBJ1-4; D is ambiguous. Looked up from germline, CDR1 is SNHLY and CDR2 is FYNNEI. Deletions cut 8 bases from V and 4 bases from J, with 14 bases between. This CDR3 contains 14 residues. This chain's CDR3 is CASSRGGINEKLFF. The CDR3 region has the DNA TGTGCCAGCTCCCGCGGCGGAATTAATGAAAAACTGTTTTTT.

The CDR3 sequence: CASSLGEKAQGKLFF. The CDR3 bases are TGTGCCAGCAGCTTAGGGGAAAAAGCTCAGGGAAAACTGTTTTTT. The gene calls are TRBV7-9 and TRBJ1-4, with TRBD1 as a possible D gene (5 bases). The CDR3 consists of 15 residues. Germline loops: CDR1 SEHNR, CDR2 FQNEAQ (reference sequence). V was trimmed by 1 base and J by 10 bases, leaving 16 bases between them.

This clone was picked up one time. This chain connects TRBV27 to TRBJ1-5; D perhaps matches TRBD1 (6 bases). Trimming took off 6 bases at V and 7 bases at J, with 16 bases between the two ends. This CDR3 comprises 14 residues. CDR1 is MNHEY, CDR2 SMNVEV, per germline (reference sequence). The CDR3: CASSPNGQIQPQHF. DNA for the CDR3: TGTGCCAGCAGCCCTAACGGACAGATCCAGCCCCAGCATTTT.